What follows describes a single TCR beta chain. Its specificity is not known. The germline CDR1 and CDR2 sequences are SEHNR and FQNEAQ (reference sequence). This CDR3 has 14 amino acids. The V segment lost 4 bases and the J segment 3 bases; nucleotides outside the gene matches: 4. The entry originates in a study of T cell responses to AZD1222 COVID-19 vaccine. Study context: Recipients boosted at about 4 weeks or about 12 weeks are pooled. Whole-study findings and limits: Donors were largely white British and mainly female; clonal diversity was possibly underestimated. Spike-specific TCR depth and breadth grew after two AZD1222 doses.

TCRdb's copy holds only in-frame clones and misses some; the assay was immunoSEQ multiplex PCR. The profile shows about 100,000 clones, more than 70% of them singletons. The sequencing here drew on peripheral blood, taken on day 0 of AZD1222 vaccination. The chain links TRBV7-9 to TRBJ1-1; 8 bases are a match to TRBD1. This receptor was taken from an adult in good health. The CDR3: CASSSWTGHTEAFF. In DNA, the CDR3 is TGTGCCAGCAGCTCGTGGACAGGGCACACTGAAGCTTTCTTT.